The T cell receptor (beta chain) described here comes from a study of T cell repertoires in cytomegalovirus infection (dated by TCRdb to the late 2010s). Concerning the study at large: Alongside well-studied HLA-B-restricted epitopes, the peptide stimulations were aimed at recently identified HLA-C-restricted CMV epitopes, whose presentation resists viral immunomodulation. The HLA type of each donor mattered for the analysis, because public TCR beta signatures pointed to carriage of CMV infection along with the matching HLA type.

This clonotype was detected a few times. Its antigen specificity is not known. Nothing much larger sits one base from this clone, and base qualities are not available. The CDR3 runs 19 residues from the cysteine to the phenylalanine. The CDR3 DNA has 57 bases and is translated from base 1. V is shortened by 0 bases, J by 6 bases, and the region joining them spans 27 bases. CDR1 and CDR2 are drawn from the germline V gene (reference sequence): DFQATT, SNEGSKA. Results and caveats for the whole study, not just this receptor: Cumulative frequency of public TCR beta family members discriminated carriers of CMV infection plus the relevant HLA type in this cohort and an independent roughly 330-donor cohort. The ex vivo response was dominated by HLA-C-restricted CMV-specific TCR beta clonotypes, which also provided the single most frequent clonotype in two of eight donors.

The treatment or condition label on this specimen signifies: in vitro stimulation with specific CMV peptide epitopes to enrich CMV-specific T cells. The sample was run on an Illumina HiSeq 1500. TCRdb took the public reads, trimmed them with fastp at Q25, ran MiXCR for clone calling and kept in-frame beta chains. A single entry per CDR3 protein holds the most common genes and DNA from its merged rows. The sample table records 830,000 or so distinct CDR3 sequences; approximately 29% of these occur just once. Clones ranked in the top ten supply around an eighth of the sample. Material: cultured CD8+ T cells from PBMCs, obtained from culture after CMV antigen stimulation. The source of this sequence is a human donor in good health (CMV status not recorded). Some clones in this sample may be carry-over from other donors' samples. Here the chain combines TRBV20-1 and TRBJ2-1; a tentative D match to TRBD1 spans 5 bases. The base sequence is TGCAGTGCTAGAGATTACCAGGGAACCAGGGTTCGACCCGTCAATGAGCAGTTCTTC. Its translation reads: CSARDYQGTRVRPVNEQFF.